These 10 T cell receptor beta chains share one sample of origin, sequenced in a study of cytomegalovirus exposure and HLA in healthy donors. This PCR relied on a set of 60 Vbeta primers and 13 Jbeta primers. Produced via immunoSEQ multiplex PCR; TCRdb's table is partial and in-frame only. The sample lists 150,000 to 200,000 clones, around three quarters seen once, with about 1.9% in the top ten. The sequencing sample was made of PBMCs. All receptors derive from a woman in her twenties or thirties in good health and CMV-seropositive.

This clone was detected only once. This chain links TRBV6-5 with TRBJ1-2, with 8 bases lining up with TRBD1. V was pared by 4 bases and J by 3 bases, with 7 bases of the junction left unmatched. Germline-derived CDR1 and CDR2 are MNHEY and SVGAGI. The CDR3 extends over 15 amino acids. CDR3 sequence reads: CASSSRTGTHYGYTF. The CDR3 DNA reads TGTGCCAGCAGTTCCCGGACAGGGACTCACTATGGCTACACCTTC.

V and J are TRBV27 and TRBJ1-4; the D is unclear. Germline loops: CDR1 MNHEY, CDR2 SMNVEV (reference sequence). V lost 2 bases and J lost 6, with 10 bases in between. The CDR3 runs to 14 residues. CDR3 in amino acids: CASSLAAGDEKLFF. In nucleotides, the CDR3 is TGTGCCAGCAGTTTAGCCGCTGGAGATGAAAAACTGTTTTTT.

The rearrangement links TRBV10-3 to TRBJ1-2; unclear D gene. The V end was cut by 0 bases, the J end by 4 bases, with 9 bases between. The CDR3 loop spans 14 amino acids. Germline loops: CDR1 ENHRY, CDR2 SYGVKD. CDR3 sequence (DNA): TGTGCCATCAGTGAGTCACAGCTTAGCTATGGCTACACCTTC. This codes for CAISESQLSYGYTF.

Only one count was recorded for this clone. This chain links TRBV28 with TRBJ2-1, with D maybe TRBD2 (5 bases). Trimming left V 6 bases short and J 12 bases short, with 18 bases between. CDR3 length: 13 amino acids. Germline CDR1 MDHEN, CDR2 SYDVKM. The CDR3 nucleotides read TGTGCCAGCAGGGACTTAGCCAATGAGTGGCAGTTCTTC. It translates to CASRDLANEWQFF.

This rearrangement joins TRBV29-1 to TRBJ1-1; unclear D gene. The germline V gene has CDR1 SQVTM and CDR2 ANQGSEA. V gave up 5 bases and J gave up 1 base, with 5 bases separating them. This CDR3 is 11 amino acids long. CDR3 in amino acids: CSVWRNTEAFF. CDR3 DNA sequence: TGCAGCGTTTGGAGGAACACTGAAGCTTTCTTT. The full variable domain, with the rest looked up from reference TRBV29-1 and TRBJ1-1, is SAVISQKPSRDICQRGTSLTIQCQVDSQVTMMFWYRQQPGQSLTLIATANQGSEATYESGFVIDKFPISRPNLTFSTLTVSNMSPEDSSIYLCSVWRNTEAFFGQGTRLTVV.

The chain couples TRBV5-1 to TRBJ2-2; no clear D gene. With 4 bases removed from V and 8 bases from J, the gap between germline ends came to 9 bases. The CDR3 totals 12 residues. In germline, CDR1 is SGHRS, CDR2 YFSETQ. CDR3 residues: CASSPTEGELFF. The CDR3 DNA reads TGCGCCAGCAGCCCCACGGAGGGGGAGCTGTTTTTT.

The rearrangement joins TRBV6-5 to TRBJ2-3, with 9 positions matching TRBD2. The germline V gene has CDR1 MNHEY and CDR2 SVGAGI. V lost 2 bases and J lost 2; bases outside the gene matches: 5. The CDR3 has 16 amino acids. CDR3 loop: CASSYRASGTTDTQYF. DNA of the CDR3: TGTGCCAGCAGTTACAGGGCTAGCGGGACCACAGATACGCAGTATTTT.

The rearrangement joins TRBV7-9 to TRBJ2-3, with D unclear. Germline V gene sequence: CDR1 SEHNR, CDR2 FQNEAQ (reference sequence). The CDR3 length is 14 residues. V lost 5 bases and J 0 bases, leaving 9 bases between the germline ends. The CDR3 protein is CASSLGRSTDTQYF. DNA for the CDR3: TGTGCCAGCAGCCTGGGCCGGAGCACAGATACGCAGTATTTT.

The rearrangement joins TRBV7-2 to TRBJ1-2; 7 positions agree with TRBD1. The germline CDR1 and CDR2 sequences are SGHTA and FQGNSA. After removal of 2 bases from V and 8 bases from J, the junction contained 11 bases not matched to a gene. This CDR3 contains 15 residues. CDR3 DNA: TGTGCCAGCAGCTTAAAAGGGGGCGGAGAAGGAGGCTACACCTTC. Amino acids: CASSLKGGGEGGYTF.

The chain is built from TRBV4-3 and TRBJ2-3; 8 bases match TRBD2. The CDR3 sequence is 15 residues long. V was clipped by 1 base and J by 4 bases; unmatched bases: 4. Germline V gene lookup returns CDR1 LGHNA and CDR2 YSLEER. CDR3 in DNA: TGCGCCAGCAGCCAAGCTAGCGGGCAGGCAGATACGCAGTATTTT. Its translation: CASSQASGQADTQYF.